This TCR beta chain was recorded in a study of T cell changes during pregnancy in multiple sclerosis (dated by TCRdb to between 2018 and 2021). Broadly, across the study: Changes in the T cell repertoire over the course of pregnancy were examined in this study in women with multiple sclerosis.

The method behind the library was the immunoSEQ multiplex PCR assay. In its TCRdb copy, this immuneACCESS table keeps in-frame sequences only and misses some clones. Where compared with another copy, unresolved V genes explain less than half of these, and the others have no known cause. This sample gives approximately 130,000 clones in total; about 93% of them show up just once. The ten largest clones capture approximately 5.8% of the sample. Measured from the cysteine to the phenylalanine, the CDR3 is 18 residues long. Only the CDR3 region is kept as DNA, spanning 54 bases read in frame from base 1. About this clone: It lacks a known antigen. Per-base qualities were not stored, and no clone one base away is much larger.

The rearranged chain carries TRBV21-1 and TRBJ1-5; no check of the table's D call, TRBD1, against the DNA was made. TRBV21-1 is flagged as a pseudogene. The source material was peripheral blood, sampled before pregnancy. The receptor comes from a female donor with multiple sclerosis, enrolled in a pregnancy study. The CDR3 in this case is CASTEPDRVTSRHQPQHF. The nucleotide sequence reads TGTGCCAGCACCGAACCTGACAGGGTAACTAGCCGGCATCAGCCCCAGCATTTT.